Given below is one TCR beta chain in context. V was clipped by 3 bases and J by 4 bases, with 9 bases between them. CDR1 is DFQATT, CDR2 SNEGSKA, per germline (reference sequence). The CDR3 loop spans 12 amino acids. Original processing notes: Reference gene primers were amplified, and this amplification served to estimate nucleated cell counts. Some clones are missing from TCRdb's copy, which holds only in-frame ones; the method was immunoSEQ multiplex PCR. V and J calls and clone size follow that table, whereas D and trimming were derived from the DNA. The data hold a few hundred thousand clones, with about 85% observed a single time. This record comes from a study of blood T cell repertoires in COVID-19. For the study at large: There were acute and convalescent COVID-19 samples, and they came from the United States, Italy and Spain. T cells, B-cell-depleted T cells, or PBMCs provided the cDNA or gDNA that served as material.

Specimen: peripheral blood. The receptor was isolated from a woman between 18 and 30 years old who had recovered from COVID-19. The gene calls are TRBV20-1 and TRBJ2-5; D is unresolved. The CDR3 sequence is CSASPVRETQYF. The CDR3 bases are TGCAGTGCTAGTCCCGTTCGAGAGACCCAGTACTTC.